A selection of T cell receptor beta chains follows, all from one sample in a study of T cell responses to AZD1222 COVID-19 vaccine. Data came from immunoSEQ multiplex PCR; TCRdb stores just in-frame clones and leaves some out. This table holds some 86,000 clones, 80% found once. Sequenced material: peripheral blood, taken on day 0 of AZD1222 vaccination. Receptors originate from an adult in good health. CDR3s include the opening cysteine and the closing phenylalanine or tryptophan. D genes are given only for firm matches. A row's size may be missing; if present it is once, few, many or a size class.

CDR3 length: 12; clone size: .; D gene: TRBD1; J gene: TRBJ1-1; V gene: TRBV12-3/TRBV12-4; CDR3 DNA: TGTGCCAGCAGGGGGACAGGGAATGAAGCTTTCTTT; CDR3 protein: CASRGTGNEAFF
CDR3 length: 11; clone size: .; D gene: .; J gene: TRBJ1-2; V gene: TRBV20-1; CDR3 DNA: TGCAGTGCTAGTGAACGAGATGGCTACACCTTC; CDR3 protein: CSASERDGYTF
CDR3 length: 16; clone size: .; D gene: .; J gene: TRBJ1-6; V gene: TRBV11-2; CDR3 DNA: TGTGCCAGCAGCTTGTGGGGAGCAGGTGCAAGTTCACCCCTCCACTTT; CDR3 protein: CASSLWGAGASSPLHF
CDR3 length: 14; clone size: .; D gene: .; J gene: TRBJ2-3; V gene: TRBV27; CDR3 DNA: TGTGCCAGCAGAATAACGAGGAGTGCAGATACGCAGTATTTT; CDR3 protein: CASRITRSADTQYF
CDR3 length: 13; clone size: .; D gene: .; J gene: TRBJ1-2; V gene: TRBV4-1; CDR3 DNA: TGCGCCAGCAGCCAGGGCTCAGGGGTGGGCTACACCTTC; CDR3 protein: CASSQGSGVGYTF
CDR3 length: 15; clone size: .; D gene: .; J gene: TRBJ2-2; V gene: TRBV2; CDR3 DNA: TGTGCCAGCTCTGCTTTTCTCAGGGGTACCGGGGAGCTGTTTTTT; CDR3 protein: CASSAFLRGTGELFF
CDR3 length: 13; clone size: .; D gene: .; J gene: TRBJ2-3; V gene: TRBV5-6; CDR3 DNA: TGTGCCAGCAGCTTAAATGGCGCAGATACGCAGTATTTT; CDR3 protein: CASSLNGADTQYF
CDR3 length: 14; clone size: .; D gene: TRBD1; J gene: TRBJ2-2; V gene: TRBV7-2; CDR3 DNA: TGTGCCAGCAGCTTAGAGGGGGCGGCCGGGGAGCTGTTTTTT; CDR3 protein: CASSLEGAAGELFF
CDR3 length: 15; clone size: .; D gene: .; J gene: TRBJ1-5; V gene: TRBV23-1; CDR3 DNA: TGCGCCAGCAGCCCAAAGGTAGGTTTCAATCAGCCCCAGCATTTT; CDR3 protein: CASSPKVGFNQPQHF
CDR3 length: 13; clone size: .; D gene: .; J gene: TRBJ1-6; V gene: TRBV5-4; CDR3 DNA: TGTGCCAGCAGCTTGGCGGGTCGGTCACCCCTCCACTTT; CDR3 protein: CASSLAGRSPLHF
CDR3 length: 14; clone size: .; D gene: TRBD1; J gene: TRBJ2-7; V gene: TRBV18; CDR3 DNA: TGTGCCAGCTCACTGGACAGGGGTGCGTACGAGCAGTACTTC; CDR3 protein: CASSLDRGAYEQYF
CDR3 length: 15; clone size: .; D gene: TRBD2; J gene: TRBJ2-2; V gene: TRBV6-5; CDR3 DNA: TGTGCCAGCAGTCGTCTAGCGGGAGGGACCGGGGAGCTGTTTTTT; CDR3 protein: CASSRLAGGTGELFF
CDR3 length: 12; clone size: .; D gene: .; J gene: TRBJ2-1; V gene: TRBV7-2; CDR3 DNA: TGTGCCAGCAGCCAAGCCGGGACAAGACAGTTCTTC; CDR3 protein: CASSQAGTRQFF
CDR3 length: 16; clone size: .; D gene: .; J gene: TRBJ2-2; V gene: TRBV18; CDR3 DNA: TGTGCCAGCTCACCAGGGTACAGGACCCTCACCGGGGAGCTGTTTTTT; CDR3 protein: CASSPGYRTLTGELFF
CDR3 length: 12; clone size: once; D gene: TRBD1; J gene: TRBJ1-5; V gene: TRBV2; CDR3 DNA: TGTGCCAGCCAGGGACAGAGGGAGCCCCAGCATTTT; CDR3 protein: CASQGQREPQHF
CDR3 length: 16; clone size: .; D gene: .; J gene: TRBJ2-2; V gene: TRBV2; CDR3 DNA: TGTGCCAGCAGTGAAGATGGGAGGTGGGGCACCGGGGAGCTGTTTTTT; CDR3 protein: CASSEDGRWGTGELFF
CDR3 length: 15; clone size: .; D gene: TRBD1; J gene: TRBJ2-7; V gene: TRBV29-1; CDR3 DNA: TGCAGCGTTGAGATGGGACAGGGGGCTGGCTACGAGCAGTACTTC; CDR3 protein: CSVEMGQGAGYEQYF
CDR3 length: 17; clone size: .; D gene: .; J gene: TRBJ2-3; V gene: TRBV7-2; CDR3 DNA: TGTGCCAGCAGCTTAGCGCACGGGGCGGGCCCCACAGATACGCAGTATTTT; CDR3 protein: CASSLAHGAGPTDTQYF
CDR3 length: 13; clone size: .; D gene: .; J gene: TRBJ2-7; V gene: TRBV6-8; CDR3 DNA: TGTGCCAGCAGTCCCAGGACTCGTCCCGAGCAGTACTTC; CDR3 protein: CASSPRTRPEQYF
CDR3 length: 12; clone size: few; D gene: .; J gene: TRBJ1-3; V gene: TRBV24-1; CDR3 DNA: TGTGCCACCAGTGATAGGCGAAACACCATATATTTT; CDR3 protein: CATSDRRNTIYF
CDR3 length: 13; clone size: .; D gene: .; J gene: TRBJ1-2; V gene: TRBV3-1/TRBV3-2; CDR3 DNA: TGTGCCAGCAGCCAATCCGGGGCCGGTGGCTACACCTTC; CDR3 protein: CASSQSGAGGYTF
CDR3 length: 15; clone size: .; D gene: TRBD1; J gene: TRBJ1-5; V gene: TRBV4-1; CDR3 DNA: TGCGCCAGCAGCCCGGACAGGGGAAGCAATCAGCCCCAGCATTTT; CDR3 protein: CASSPDRGSNQPQHF
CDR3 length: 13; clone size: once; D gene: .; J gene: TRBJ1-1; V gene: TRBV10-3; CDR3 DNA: TGTGCCGTTAGCGGGACACCGAACACTGAAGCTTTCTTT; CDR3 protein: CAVSGTPNTEAFF
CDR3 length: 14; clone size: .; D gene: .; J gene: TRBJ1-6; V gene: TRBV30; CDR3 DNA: TGTGCCTGGAGTCAAGGAGCGGGGAATTCACCCCTCCACTTT; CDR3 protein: CAWSQGAGNSPLHF
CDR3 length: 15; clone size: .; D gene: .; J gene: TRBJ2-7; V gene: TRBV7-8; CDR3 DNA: TGTGCCAGCAGCTTAGGAGTCGGGAGCCCGGGCGAGCAGTACTTC; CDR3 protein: CASSLGVGSPGEQYF
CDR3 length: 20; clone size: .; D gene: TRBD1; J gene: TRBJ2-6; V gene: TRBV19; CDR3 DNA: TGTGCCAGTAGTATACCCTACCGGACAGGGGTGCGCTCTGGGGCCAACGTCCTGACTTTC; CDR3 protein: CASSIPYRTGVRSGANVLTF
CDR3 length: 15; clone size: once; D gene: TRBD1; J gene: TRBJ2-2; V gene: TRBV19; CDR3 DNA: TGTGCCAGTAGGAGGACAGGGGGCTTTGGCGGGGAGCTGTTTTTT; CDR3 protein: CASRRTGGFGGELFF
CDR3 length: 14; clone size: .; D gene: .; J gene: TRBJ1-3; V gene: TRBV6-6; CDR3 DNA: TGTGCCAGCAGCTTGCAATGGGAAGGAAACACCATATATTTT; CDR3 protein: CASSLQWEGNTIYF
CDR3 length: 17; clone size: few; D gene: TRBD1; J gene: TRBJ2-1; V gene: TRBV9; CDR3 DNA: TGTGCCAGCAGCGTAGACCCCGGGACAGTTACCTACAATGAGCAGTTCTTC; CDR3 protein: CASSVDPGTVTYNEQFF
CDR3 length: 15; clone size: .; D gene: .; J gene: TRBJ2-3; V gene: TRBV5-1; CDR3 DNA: TGCGCCAGCAGCTTGGCGGGGGATAGCACAGATACGCAGTATTTT; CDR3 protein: CASSLAGDSTDTQYF
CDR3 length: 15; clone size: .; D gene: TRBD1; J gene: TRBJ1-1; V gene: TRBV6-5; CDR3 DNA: TGTGCCAGCAGAAAGGGACAGGGGGCGGGCACTGAAGCTTTCTTT; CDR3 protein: CASRKGQGAGTEAFF